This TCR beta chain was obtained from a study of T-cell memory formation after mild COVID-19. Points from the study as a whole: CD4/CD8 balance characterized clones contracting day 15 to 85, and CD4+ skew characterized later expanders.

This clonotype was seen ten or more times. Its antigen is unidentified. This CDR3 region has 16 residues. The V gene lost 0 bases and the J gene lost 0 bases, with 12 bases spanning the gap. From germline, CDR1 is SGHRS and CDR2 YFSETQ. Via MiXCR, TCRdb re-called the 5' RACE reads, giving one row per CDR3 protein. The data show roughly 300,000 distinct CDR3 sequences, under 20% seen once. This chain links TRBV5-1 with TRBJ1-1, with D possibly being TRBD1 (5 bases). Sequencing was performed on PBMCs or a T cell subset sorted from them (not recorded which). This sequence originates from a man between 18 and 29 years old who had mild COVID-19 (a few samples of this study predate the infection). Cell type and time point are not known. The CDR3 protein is CASSLDQGVMNTEAFF. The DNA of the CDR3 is TGCGCCAGCAGCTTGGACCAGGGCGTCATGAACACTGAAGCTTTCTTT.